The text below deals with one T cell receptor beta chain. This sample is drawn from a study of blood T cell repertoires in COVID-19. The wider study: T cells, B-cell-depleted T cells, or PBMCs provided the cDNA or gDNA that served as material.

The data were produced by immunoSEQ multiplex PCR, yet TCRdb's version contains in-frame clones alone and is incomplete. The sample shows about 190,000 clones, roughly four fifths of them seen only once. Losses at the gene ends were 3 bases for V and 5 bases for J; bases not matched to a gene: 9. Per the germline V gene, CDR1 is MRHNA and CDR2 is SNTAGT. CDR3 length equals 15 residues. The sample was peripheral blood. This chain connects TRBV6-4 to TRBJ2-5, with TRBD1 matching over 7 bases. The sequence derives from a woman aged 35 to 49 with acute or convalescent COVID-19. For the CDR3, the DNA is TGTGCCAGCAGTGAACTGACAGGGTCCTGGGAGACCCAGTACTTC. Protein product: CASSELTGSWETQYF.